This entry lists 27 T cell receptor beta chains sequenced from one sample in a study of OX40 agonist ivuxolimab in advanced cancers. The protocol was immunoSEQ multiplex PCR, while the TCRdb copy is restricted to in-frame clones and leaves out a portion. The table includes 90,000 to 150,000 clones, around 87% detected once. The sample was CD4+ or CD8+ T cells sorted from blood, taken in a trial of the OX40 agonist ivuxolimab. These receptors were taken from an adult with an advanced solid tumor such as melanoma, head and neck, liver or kidney cancer.

The chain recombines TRBV12-2 with TRBJ2-1; the table's D gene call, TRBD2, was not cross checked with the DNA. TRBV12-2 is tagged as a pseudogene. The CDR3 is made up of 12 amino acids. The CDR3 spells CASRLVAELQFF. In DNA, the CDR3 is TGTGCAAGTCGCTTAGTAGCCGAATTACAGTTCTTC.

The rearrangement links TRBV6-4 to TRBJ2-2; D may be TRBD2 (6 bases). Trimming shortened V by 0 bases and J by 6 bases, and 17 bases separated the two germline ends. This CDR3 comprises 17 residues. Germline V gives CDR1 MRHNA, CDR2 SNTAGT. This CDR3 is CASSDSQGEVTPGELFF. The CDR3 nucleotides are TGTGCCAGCAGTGACTCGCAAGGGGAGGTTACACCCGGGGAGCTGTTTTTT.

The chain combines TRBV5-8 with TRBJ1-6; 10 bases fit TRBD1. Germline V gives CDR1 SGHTS, CDR2 YDEGEE. V shed 1 base and J 10 bases; nucleotides not matched to a gene: 5. This CDR3 comprises 15 residues. CDR3 nucleotide sequence: TGTGCCAGCAGCTTGATGGGACAGGGGCAATCACCCCTCCACTTT. It is translated as CASSLMGQGQSPLHF.

The chain joins TRBV20-1 to TRBJ2-7; D is ambiguous. Per germline, CDR1 DFQATT and CDR2 SNEGSKA (reference sequence). There are 11 residues in the CDR3. V was clipped by 5 bases and J by 5 bases, with 10 bases between them. The CDR3 sequence: CSAHSSDEQYF. In DNA, the CDR3 is TGCAGTGCTCATAGTTCCGACGAGCAGTACTTC.

This chain joins TRBV11-2 and TRBJ1-1, with 9 bases lining up with TRBD1. V dropped 3 bases and J dropped 4; count of bases not matched to a gene: 6. In germline, CDR1 is SGHAT, CDR2 FQNNGV. The CDR3 extends over 15 amino acids. In DNA form, the CDR3 reads TGTGCCAGCAGCTTCTCCGGGACAGGGCTCACTGAAGCTTTCTTT. Translating it yields CASSFSGTGLTEAFF.

For the CDR3, the DNA is TGCGCCAGCAGCTTGGGGCACAGCTCCTACGAGCAGTACTTC. This translates into CASSLGHSSYEQYF. This chain links TRBV5-1 with TRBJ2-7; D ambiguous. Germline lookup yields CDR1 SGHRS and CDR2 YFSETQ. V was clipped by 0 bases and J by 0 bases, with 7 bases between them. The CDR3 has 14 residues.

The chain combines TRBV5-1 with TRBJ2-5; no clear D. V lost 0 bases and J lost 1, with 7 bases in between. The CDR3 loop spans 14 amino acids. Germline assignment: CDR1 SGHRS and CDR2 YFSETQ. The CDR3: CASSLGAAQETQYF. For the CDR3, the DNA is TGCGCCAGCAGCTTGGGGGCTGCCCAAGAGACCCAGTACTTC.

Remarks on this clone: Other DNA sequences from this sample encode an identical CDR3 as well. The rearrangement uses TRBV5-1 and TRBJ2-5; a possible D gene is TRBD1 (6 bases). The V gene lost 3 bases and the J gene lost 0 bases, with 9 bases spanning the gap. The CDR3 has 14 residues. CDR1 and CDR2 from the germline V gene are SGHRS and YFSETQ. The DNA of the CDR3 is TGCGCCAGCAGCTCCGGGACACACCAAGAGACCCAGTACTTC. It is translated as CASSSGTHQETQYF.

J is TRBJ1-3 and V is TRBV11-2; D remains unclear. The germline gives CDR1 SGHAT, CDR2 FQNNGV. V lost 5 bases and J 0 bases, leaving 11 bases between the germline ends. CDR3 size: 15 residues. CDR3 in DNA: TGTGCCAGCAGCCTGGGTGTGGACTCTGGAAACACCATATATTTT. This encodes CASSLGVDSGNTIYF.

This chain joins TRBV6-5 and TRBJ2-2; D may be TRBD1 (5 bases). The germline V gene encodes CDR1 MNHEY and CDR2 SVGAGI. The CDR3 has 12 residues. The CDR3 loop is CAGASNTGELFF. For the CDR3, the DNA is TGTGCTGGGGCTTCGAACACCGGGGAGCTGTTTTTT.

This rearrangement joins TRBV6-5 to TRBJ2-3; D not resolved. The length of the CDR3 is 13 residues. Trimming cost V 0 bases and J 2 bases, with 3 bases left between them. Germline V lookup: CDR1 MNHEY, CDR2 SVGAGI. The CDR3 sequence is CASSYSPTDTQYF. In nucleotides, the CDR3 is TGTGCCAGCAGTTACTCGCCCACAGATACGCAGTATTTT.

This clone was observed a single time. The chain links TRBV6-5 to TRBJ2-2, with 7 bases fitting TRBD1. This CDR3 is built from 15 residues. V gave up 2 bases and J gave up 5 bases; unmatched junction bases: 5. Germline V gene data show CDR1 as MNHEY and CDR2 as SVGAGI. The CDR3 bases are TGTGCCAGCAGTTACCAACAGGGGATGACCGGGGAGCTGTTTTTT. Protein: CASSYQQGMTGELFF.

The chain uses TRBV6-1 and TRBJ2-7, with 9 bases that match TRBD1. The ends lost 5 bases at V and 0 bases at J; junction bases unmatched: 5. Germline V gene lookup returns CDR1 MNHNS and CDR2 SASEGT. The CDR3 runs to 15 residues. Here the CDR3 reads CASSSGTGSSYEQYF. The DNA of the CDR3 is TGTGCCAGCAGTTCCGGGACAGGGAGCTCCTACGAGCAGTACTTC.

The V and J genes are TRBV6-5 and TRBJ2-5; TRBD1 might be the D (5 bases). The germline V gene has CDR1 MNHEY and CDR2 SVGAGI. V was pared by 7 bases and J by 7 bases, with 19 bases between. CDR3 length: 14 residues. CDR3 residues: CASTATGQLGTQYF. As DNA, the CDR3 is TGTGCCAGCACGGCAACAGGCCAACTTGGGACCCAGTACTTC.

This clone was detected a few times. The chain employs TRBV4-3 and TRBJ2-2, with TRBD1 matching 11 bases. Unmatched junction bases numbered 5, after V lost 4 bases and J lost 7 bases. Germline V CDR1 and CDR2: LGHNA, YSLEER. The CDR3 consists of 15 residues. The CDR3 sequence is CASSRGQGANGELFF. The DNA for the CDR3 is TGCGCCAGCAGCCGAGGACAGGGGGCAAACGGGGAGCTGTTTTTT.

This chain uses TRBV5-5 with TRBJ1-4, with D perhaps matching TRBD1 (6 bases). This CDR3 comprises 13 residues. CDR1 is SGHKS and CDR2 is YYEKEE in the germline V gene (reference sequence). Deletions cut 4 bases from V and 8 bases from J, with 12 bases between. In DNA form, the CDR3 reads TGTGCCAGCAGCCGGGAACAGGGAGAAAAACTGTTTTTT. The encoded protein is CASSREQGEKLFF.

This clone was detected once. The chain joins TRBV18 to TRBJ2-1; TRBD2 agrees at 11 bases. Germline loops: CDR1 KGHSH, CDR2 LQKENI. V lost 6 bases and J lost 6; bases outside the gene matches: 7. The CDR3 is made up of 15 amino acids. The CDR3 nucleotides read TGTGCCAGCTCGCAGCTAGCGGGGGGCCCCAATGAGCAGTTCTTC. This sequence encodes CASSQLAGGPNEQFF.

The CDR3 is CASSQWGRGDTQYF. As DNA, the CDR3 is TGCGCCAGCAGCCAATGGGGGCGCGGGGATACGCAGTATTTT. The chain joins TRBV4-3 to TRBJ2-3; possible D gene TRBD1, 6 bases. V was shortened by 2 bases and J by 6 bases, with 12 bases between the two germline ends. CDR1 and CDR2 (germline): LGHNA, YSLEER. CDR3 size: 14 residues.

The chain combines TRBV30 with TRBJ2-4, with 7 nucleotides matching TRBD1. The CDR3 is 13 amino acids. Germline CDR1 and CDR2: GTSNPN and SVGIG (reference sequence). V trimming: 5 bases; J trimming: 2 bases; junction bases outside the gene matches: 3. CDR3 nucleotides: TGTGCCTGGGACAGGGTCTCCAAAAACATTCAGTACTTC. Translated, it gives CAWDRVSKNIQYF.

The chain combines TRBV14 with TRBJ2-7; no reliable D call. Germline loops: CDR1 SGHDN, CDR2 FVKESK. V was shortened by 4 bases and J by 6 bases, with 16 bases between the two germline ends. CDR3 size: 14 residues. DNA for the CDR3: TGTGCCAGCAGCCTAACGCGCCACCTGGCCGAGCAGTACTTC. Its protein is CASSLTRHLAEQYF.

The V gene is TRBV5-4, the J gene TRBJ2-5; 11 nucleotides agree with TRBD2. The V gene end was trimmed by 3 bases and the J gene end by 5 bases; junction bases not matched to a gene: 6. Per the germline V gene, CDR1 is SGHNT and CDR2 is YYREEE (reference sequence). The CDR3 contains 15 residues. CDR3 region: CASSYSGGAGETQYF. The DNA of the CDR3 is TGTGCCAGCAGCTATAGCGGGGGGGCCGGGGAGACCCAGTACTTC.

V usage is TRBV11-2 and J usage is TRBJ2-3, with D possibly TRBD2 on 6 matching bases. Germline values: CDR1 SGHAT, CDR2 FQNNGV. The CDR3 covers 15 residues. V lost 1 base to trimming and J lost 1 base, with 9 bases between them. CDR3 coding DNA: TGTGCCAGCAGCTTAGGTGGAGGGCGCACAGATACGCAGTATTTT. This codes for CASSLGGGRTDTQYF.

The gene calls are TRBV9 and TRBJ1-5; D gene uncertain. CDR3 length: 17 residues. V lost 0 bases to trimming and J lost 3 bases, with 16 bases between them. Per the germline V gene, CDR1 is SGDLS and CDR2 is YYNGEE. This CDR3 reads CASSVAGPGIFNQPQHF. The CDR3 DNA sequence: TGTGCCAGCAGCGTAGCTGGGCCTGGAATCTTCAATCAGCCCCAGCATTTT.

The chain combines TRBV7-8 with TRBJ1-1, with unresolved D. Germline V gene data show CDR1 as SGHVS and CDR2 as FQNEAQ. This CDR3 contains 14 residues. Trimming took off 3 bases at V and 0 bases at J, with 8 bases between the two ends. CDR3 residues: CASSFGRMNTEAFF. DNA for the CDR3: TGTGCCAGCAGCTTCGGACGCATGAACACTGAAGCTTTCTTT.

The chain recombines TRBV11-2 with TRBJ2-5; possible D gene TRBD1, 7 bases. The V gene lost 0 bases and the J gene lost 5 bases, with 13 bases spanning the gap. There are 15 residues in the CDR3. The germline V gene has CDR1 SGHAT and CDR2 FQNNGV. This CDR3 reads CASSLEVTGRETQYF. CDR3 in DNA: TGTGCCAGCAGCTTAGAGGTGACAGGGAGGGAGACCCAGTACTTC.

CDR3 in amino acids: CASSIGQGLARNEQFF. The CDR3 DNA follows: TGTGCCAGTAGTATAGGTCAGGGACTAGCGAGAAATGAGCAGTTCTTC. The chain combines TRBV19 with TRBJ2-1; TRBD2 matches at 10 bases. Germline V lookup: CDR1 LNHDA, CDR2 SQIVND (reference sequence). Germline trimming cut 1 base from V and 7 bases from J; bases unmatched to any gene: 7. The CDR3 totals 16 residues.

The chain recombines TRBV25-1 with TRBJ1-4; D is uncertain. Germline V CDR1 and CDR2: MGHDK, SYGVNS. This CDR3 is built from 14 residues. Trimming left V 6 bases short and J 8 bases short, with 16 bases between. The CDR3 region is CASSAGSQGEKLFF. In DNA form, the CDR3 reads TGTGCCAGCAGCGCCGGGTCTCAAGGGGAAAAACTGTTTTTT.